The 11 T cell receptor beta chains presented below share a single source sample, sequenced in a study of blood T cell repertoires in COVID-19. Libraries were prepared by immunoSEQ multiplex PCR; TCRdb keeps only in-frame clonotypes and omits some of them. The table includes under 200,000 clones, around 82% detected once. What was sequenced was peripheral blood. These receptors came from a man aged 65 to 85 with active or convalescent COVID-19.

This clone was detected many times. The chain has TRBV11-2 and TRBJ1-2; maybe TRBD1 (6 bases). The CDR3 is 13 amino acids. The germline V and J ends were trimmed by 7 bases and 7 bases, with 16 bases remaining between them. The germline V gene has CDR1 SGHAT and CDR2 FQNNGV. CDR3 region: CASTLLTGIGYTF. The CDR3 bases are TGTGCCAGCACCCTACTTACAGGGATTGGCTACACCTTC.

Only one count was recorded for this clone. The rearrangement joins TRBV28 to TRBJ2-7; a possible D gene is TRBD1 (5 bases). The CDR3 runs 13 residues. The germline V and J ends were trimmed by 6 bases and 3 bases, with 12 bases remaining between them. Looked up from germline, CDR1 is MDHEN and CDR2 is SYDVKM. The CDR3 nucleotides are TGTGCCAGCAGGGCATCAGGGCTCTACGAGCAGTACTTC. The encoded protein is CASRASGLYEQYF.

The chain is built from TRBV7-9 and TRBJ1-2, with 7 bases identical to TRBD1. This CDR3 has 15 amino acids. Germline CDR1 SEHNR, CDR2 FQNEAQ (reference sequence). V was clipped by 4 bases and J by 4 bases; unmatched bases: 9. The CDR3: CASSYSNRGGYGYTF. CDR3 DNA sequence: TGTGCCAGCAGCTACTCTAACAGGGGAGGCTATGGCTACACCTTC.

In its sample, this clone was seen many times. The rearrangement links TRBV11-2 to TRBJ2-7; D possibly corresponds to TRBD2 (5 bases). The CDR3 is 16 residues long. CDR1 is SGHAT and CDR2 is FQNNGV in the germline V gene. Trimming took 5 bases from V and 0 from J, leaving 17 bases between them. The CDR3 nucleotides read TGTGCCAGCAGCCCCCTAGCCAGGAAAAGCTCCTACGAGCAGTACTTC. This sequence encodes CASSPLARKSSYEQYF.

V is TRBV19 and J is TRBJ1-2, with unresolved D. Germline V gene sequence: CDR1 LNHDA, CDR2 SQIVND (reference sequence). Trimming left V 6 bases short and J 6 bases short, with 17 bases between. The CDR3 contains 14 residues. The CDR3 is CASSTAFEFHGYTF. Written as DNA, the CDR3 is TGTGCCAGTAGCACAGCTTTCGAGTTTCATGGCTACACCTTC.

This clone turned up a few times. This chain joins TRBV28 and TRBJ2-6; maybe TRBD2 (5 bases). The CDR3 is made up of 14 amino acids. Germline V gene lookup returns CDR1 MDHEN and CDR2 SYDVKM. Trimming shortened V by 6 bases and J by 4 bases, and 10 bases separated the two germline ends. The CDR3 DNA sequence: TGTGCCAGCAGCGTAACTAGGGGGGCCAACGTCCTGACTTTC. Translating gives CASSVTRGANVLTF.

The J gene is TRBJ2-1, the V gene TRBV5-1; possibly TRBD1 for D (6 bases). V was trimmed by 3 bases and J by 10 bases, leaving 14 bases between them. The CDR3 is 13 residues long. Germline CDR1 is SGHRS and CDR2 is YFSETQ. The CDR3 loop is CASSSTGGNEQFF. The CDR3 coding sequence is TGCGCCAGCAGCTCGACAGGCGGTAACGAGCAGTTCTTC.

The J gene is TRBJ1-2, the V gene TRBV7-8; D gene ambiguous. Germline V CDR1 and CDR2: SGHVS, FQNEAQ. The CDR3 extends over 15 amino acids. Trimming removed 2 bases from V and 0 bases from J, with 10 bases in between. Written as DNA, the CDR3 is TGTGCCAGCAGCTTAAGAGACACCGCTAACTATGGCTACACCTTC. It codes for CASSLRDTANYGYTF.

The rearrangement joins TRBV27 to TRBJ2-2, with D perhaps matching TRBD1 (5 bases). CDR3 size: 16 residues. Germline V CDR1 and CDR2: MNHEY, SMNVEV (reference sequence). Trimming cost V 5 bases and J 3 bases, with 16 bases left between them. This chain's CDR3 is CASSRTARAYTGELFF. The CDR3 bases are TGTGCCAGCAGTCGCACCGCCAGGGCTTACACCGGGGAGCTGTTTTTT.

This chain connects TRBV7-2 to TRBJ2-1; a weak D match, TRBD2 (6 bases). The germline V and J ends were trimmed by 3 bases and 6 bases, with 15 bases remaining between them. CDR1 and CDR2 (germline): SGHTA, FQGNSA. CDR3 length equals 15 residues. CDR3 residues: CASSFGGVGLNEQFF. In DNA form, the CDR3 reads TGTGCCAGCAGCTTTGGAGGGGTAGGCCTCAATGAGCAGTTCTTC.

In its sample, this clone was seen a few times. The rearrangement uses TRBV10-3 and TRBJ1-5; weak D call: TRBD1 (6 bases). Germline values: CDR1 ENHRY, CDR2 SYGVKD. Trimming left V 0 bases short and J 1 base short, with 10 bases between. The CDR3 spans 16 residues. CDR3: CAISESGGASNQPQHF. The DNA for the CDR3 is TGTGCCATCAGTGAGTCGGGGGGGGCGAGCAATCAGCCCCAGCATTTT.